One and the same sample provided the 32 T cell receptor beta chains below, sequenced in a study of OX40 agonist ivuxolimab in advanced cancers. Here immunoSEQ multiplex PCR was the method, and the copy in TCRdb shows in-frame clones only, minus some. This repertoire shows 100,000 or so clones, under 85% found once; its top ten account for approximately 5%. The sample was CD4+ or CD8+ T cells sorted from blood, taken in a trial of the OX40 agonist ivuxolimab. Source of these receptors: an adult with an advanced solid tumor such as melanoma, head and neck, liver or kidney cancer.

This clone was observed a few times. V is TRBV6-6 and J is TRBJ2-7; the D is unclear. This CDR3 has 13 residues. The V gene lost 5 bases and the J gene lost 2 bases, with 10 bases spanning the gap. The germline gives CDR1 MNHNY, CDR2 SVGAGI (reference sequence). The CDR3 loop is CASSLPSPYEQYF. DNA of the CDR3: TGTGCCAGCAGTCTACCGAGCCCCTACGAGCAGTACTTC.

V usage is TRBV6-1 and J usage is TRBJ1-1; no clear D. Germline CDR1 reads MNHNS; CDR2 reads SASEGT. The CDR3 contains 14 residues. V lost 1 base and J lost 4, with 10 bases in between. CDR3 bases: TGTGCCAGCAGTGAAGTAGGTCCTAGCACTGAAGCTTTCTTT. Translated: CASSEVGPSTEAFF.

The CDR3 here is CASSYKGEAFF. The DNA of the CDR3 is TGTGCCAGCAGTTATAAGGGTGAAGCTTTCTTT. The V gene is TRBV6-1, the J gene TRBJ1-1; D is ambiguous. The CDR3 has 11 amino acids. V lost 5 bases and J 7 bases, leaving 8 bases between the germline ends. Germline V CDR1 and CDR2: MNHNS, SASEGT.

V is TRBV5-1 and J is TRBJ2-5, with 8 bases fitting TRBD2. The germline V gene encodes CDR1 SGHRS and CDR2 YFSETQ. The CDR3 is 17 residues long. V lost 4 bases to trimming and J lost 1 base; unmatched junction nucleotides: 12. The DNA of the CDR3 is TGCGCCAGCAGCATAGCCGGGACTAGTGCAATCCAAGAGACCCAGTACTTC. Translation: CASSIAGTSAIQETQYF. The full variable domain, with the rest looked up from reference TRBV5-1 and TRBJ2-5, is KAGVTQTPRYLIKTRGQQVTLSCSPISGHRSVSWYQQTPGQGLQFLFEYFSETQRNKGNFPGRFSGRQFSNSRSEMNVSTLELGDSALYLCASSIAGTSAIQETQYFGPGTRLLVL.

V and J are TRBV7-2 and TRBJ2-7, with a tentative D call TRBD2 (7 bases). The ends were cut back, 1 base at V and 0 bases at J, with 13 bases in the middle. Germline CDR1 SGHTA, CDR2 FQGNSA. The CDR3 has 16 residues. The CDR3 nucleotides are TGTGCCAGCAGCTTAGAGGGGGGGGCCTTCTCCTACGAGCAGTACTTC. Translated, it gives CASSLEGGAFSYEQYF.

Remarks on this clone: At one of its ends the junction is not consistent with the germline gene, which may arise from a read error. The V call is TRBV5-4, the J call TRBJ2-6; D ambiguous. This CDR3 contains 16 residues. Germline CDR1 is SGHNT and CDR2 is YYREEE (reference sequence). CDR3 protein: CASSPYSVSGANVLTF. The CDR3 DNA reads TGCGCCAGCAGCCCCTATTCCGTTTCTGGGGCCAACGTCCTGACTTTC.

V is TRBV14 and J is TRBJ2-1; 9 bases are shared with TRBD2. V lost 4 bases and J lost 6; bases outside the gene matches: 7. Germline V CDR1 and CDR2: SGHDN, FVKESK. The CDR3 runs 15 residues. The CDR3 region has the DNA TGTGCCAGCAGCCTTAGCGGGAGAAGGATCAATGAGCAGTTCTTC. Translated, it gives CASSLSGRRINEQFF.

The V and J genes are TRBV13 and TRBJ2-1, with 8 bases identical to TRBD2. Losses at the gene ends were 3 bases for V and 0 bases for J; bases not matched to a gene: 4. The germline gives CDR1 PRHDT, CDR2 FYEKMQ (reference sequence). CDR3 size: 16 residues. For the CDR3, the DNA is TGTGCCAGCAGCTTCTACCGGGGGGGCTCCTACAATGAGCAGTTCTTC. The encoded protein is CASSFYRGGSYNEQFF. Full variable domain (rest looked up from reference TRBV13 and TRBJ2-1): AAGVIQSPRHLIKEKRETATLKCYPIPRHDTVYWYQQGPGQDPQFLISFYEKMQSDKGSIPDRFSAQQFSDYHSELNMSSLELGDSALYFCASSFYRGGSYNEQFFGPGTRLTVL.

The chain has TRBV27 and TRBJ2-1, with D possibly matching TRBD2 (5 bases). V lost 3 bases and J 3 bases, leaving 6 bases between the germline ends. There are 13 residues in the CDR3. Germline V gene data show CDR1 as MNHEY and CDR2 as SMNVEV (reference sequence). The CDR3 DNA sequence: TGTGCCAGCAGTTTTAGCGACTACAATGAGCAGTTCTTC. It specifies CASSFSDYNEQFF.

The CDR3: CASGGGQVYGYTF. DNA of the CDR3: TGTGCCAGCGGGGGGGGACAGGTCTATGGCTACACCTTC. The chain couples TRBV6-1 to TRBJ1-2; 8 bases are shared with TRBD1. Germline V gene sequence: CDR1 MNHNS, CDR2 SASEGT. With V trimmed by 8 bases and J by 4 bases, 6 bases remained unmatched. This CDR3 has 13 residues.

This chain uses TRBV18 with TRBJ2-3, with D possibly being TRBD1 (6 bases). The germline gives CDR1 KGHSH, CDR2 LQKENI. Trimming took off 6 bases at V and 2 bases at J, with 18 bases between the two ends. The CDR3 runs to 16 residues. The CDR3 coding sequence is TGTGCCAGCTCCCTTCAGGGGATGATCGCCACAGATACGCAGTATTTT. Its protein is CASSLQGMIATDTQYF.

This clone has a single count. The chain uses TRBV6-4 and TRBJ2-3, with TRBD1 as a possible D gene (5 bases). The V gene's germline CDR1 is MRHNA and CDR2 SNTAGT. The CDR3 runs to 13 residues. Trimming took off 4 bases at V and 5 bases at J, with 10 bases between the two ends. CDR3 protein: CASSGDRGDTQYF. CDR3 in DNA: TGTGCCAGCAGTGGGGATAGGGGAGATACGCAGTATTTT.

V gene TRBV7-9 combines with J gene TRBJ1-1; unclear D gene. This CDR3 region has 12 residues. Germline lookup yields CDR1 SEHNR and CDR2 FQNEAQ (reference sequence). V lost 0 bases and J lost 7, with 6 bases in between. CDR3 sequence (DNA): TGTGCCAGCAGCTTAGCGGTGGATGAAGCTTTCTTT. It specifies CASSLAVDEAFF.

This chain connects TRBV5-1 to TRBJ1-3; D remains ambiguous. CDR3 length equals 16 residues. Per germline, CDR1 SGHRS and CDR2 YFSETQ. V was trimmed by 0 bases and J by 0 bases, leaving 10 bases between them. CDR3 coding DNA: TGCGCCAGCAGCTTGGGGGGTCTGTCCTCTGGAAACACCATATATTTT. This gives the protein CASSLGGLSSGNTIYF.

This chain joins TRBV11-1 and TRBJ1-6; TRBD1 might be the D (5 bases). Trimming took 0 bases from V and 7 from J, leaving 10 bases between them. From germline, CDR1 is SGHAT and CDR2 FQDESV (reference sequence). The CDR3 has 15 residues. The CDR3: CASSLAAGMNSPLHF. For the CDR3, the DNA is TGTGCCAGCAGCTTAGCGGCAGGGATGAATTCACCCCTCCACTTT.

V and J are TRBV15 and TRBJ2-1, with D possibly matching TRBD1 (5 bases). Germline lookup yields CDR1 LNHNV and CDR2 YYDKDF (reference sequence). CDR3 size: 14 residues. The V and J ends lost 8 bases and 8 bases respectively, with 19 bases between them. The chain's CDR3 is CATGHEGARDEQFF. CDR3 sequence (DNA): TGTGCCACCGGGCACGAAGGGGCCCGGGATGAGCAGTTCTTC.

J is TRBJ2-7 and V is TRBV6-5; D may be TRBD1 (5 bases). The length of the CDR3 is 14 residues. Trimming took off 8 bases at V and 9 bases at J, with 23 bases between the two ends. CDR1 is MNHEY and CDR2 is SVGAGI in the germline V gene. The CDR3 protein is CASARGRDGQGQYF. The CDR3 DNA reads TGTGCCAGCGCTAGGGGCAGGGATGGCCAGGGGCAGTACTTC.

The chain combines TRBV6-5 with TRBJ1-4, with D perhaps matching TRBD1 (6 bases). The CDR3 has 15 amino acids. Per the germline V gene, CDR1 is MNHEY and CDR2 is SVGAGI. Trimming cost V 5 bases and J 8 bases, with 18 bases left between them. The CDR3: CASSRRTAGEEKLFF. CDR3 bases: TGTGCCAGCAGTCGACGGACAGCCGGAGAAGAAAAACTGTTTTTT.

The V and J genes are TRBV2 and TRBJ1-5, with D perhaps TRBD1 (6 bases). The germline gives CDR1 SNHLY, CDR2 FYNNEI. The ends were cut back, 6 bases at V and 4 bases at J, with 10 bases in the middle. The CDR3 consists of 13 residues. The DNA for the CDR3 is TGTGCCAGCAGAGTCCAGGGGAATCAGCCCCAGCATTTT. It translates to CASRVQGNQPQHF. Combining the CDR3 with reference TRBV2 and TRBJ1-5 gives the whole variable domain EPEVTQTPSHQVTQMGQEVILRCVPISNHLYFYWYRQILGQKVEFLVSFYNNEISEKSEIFDDQFSVERPDGSNFTLKIRSTKLEDSAMYFCASRVQGNQPQHFGDGTRLSIL.

This sequence joins TRBV19 and TRBJ1-4; D may be TRBD1 (5 bases). Trimming took 7 bases from V and 1 from J, leaving 22 bases between them. Germline V gene data show CDR1 as LNHDA and CDR2 as SQIVND (reference sequence). This CDR3 has 18 residues. The CDR3 nucleotides are TGTGCCAGTACAAGGGAAGGCAGGGCCCCCTTAACTAATGAAAAACTGTTTTTT. It codes for CASTREGRAPLTNEKLFF. The full variable domain, with the rest looked up from reference TRBV19 and TRBJ1-4, is DGGITQSPKYLFRKEGQNVTLSCEQNLNHDAMYWYRQDPGQGLRLIYYSQIVNDFQKGDIAEGYSVSREKKESFPLTVTSAQKNPTAFYLCASTREGRAPLTNEKLFFGSGTQLSVL.

The rearrangement joins TRBV18 to TRBJ2-7; the match to TRBD2 covers 12 bases. V dropped 4 bases and J dropped 5; count of bases not matched to a gene: 9. This CDR3 has 16 residues. Germline CDR1 reads KGHSH; CDR2 reads LQKENI. CDR3 sequence reads: CASSRTLAGGPHEQYF. CDR3 DNA: TGTGCCAGCTCACGAACCCTAGCGGGAGGGCCCCACGAGCAGTACTTC.

A word on this clone: The sample carries other DNA sequences with the same CDR3. J is TRBJ2-7 and V is TRBV6-1, with D uncertain. Trimming cost V 5 bases and J 0 bases, with 5 bases left between them. The CDR3 length is 12 residues. Germline values: CDR1 MNHNS, CDR2 SASEGT. CDR3 coding DNA: TGTGCCAGCAGTCTGCGCTCCTACGAGCAGTACTTC. It is translated as CASSLRSYEQYF.

The chain carries TRBV6-5 and TRBJ2-7; 9 bases fit TRBD2. V lost 2 bases and J lost 4; bases outside the gene matches: 9. The CDR3 totals 16 residues. CDR1 and CDR2 from the germline V gene are MNHEY and SVGAGI. Here the CDR3 DNA reads TGTGCCAGCAGTTACCAAGCGGCTAGCGGGGTGTACGAGCAGTACTTC. Protein: CASSYQAASGVYEQYF.

The gene calls are TRBV2 and TRBJ2-3, with 7 nucleotides matching TRBD2. The CDR3 extends over 16 amino acids. Germline V gene sequence: CDR1 SNHLY, CDR2 FYNNEI. V was clipped by 3 bases and J by 0 bases; unmatched bases: 6. In DNA, the CDR3 is TGTGCCAGCAGTGAGTCTAGCGGAGCTAGCACAGATACGCAGTATTTT. Translated: CASSESSGASTDTQYF. Looking up the rest from reference TRBV2 and TRBJ2-3 gives the full variable domain: EPEVTQTPSHQVTQMGQEVILRCVPISNHLYFYWYRQILGQKVEFLVSFYNNEISEKSEIFDDQFSVERPDGSNFTLKIRSTKLEDSAMYFCASSESSGASTDTQYFGPGTRLTVL.

V is TRBV29-1 and J is TRBJ2-2; weak D call: TRBD2 (5 bases). V shed 4 bases and J shed 7 bases, with 16 bases lying between them. This CDR3 contains 14 residues. Germline V gene lookup returns CDR1 SQVTM and CDR2 ANQGSEA. The CDR3, as DNA: TGCAGCGTTGGGTCCCCCGCGGGTAACGGGGAGCTGTTTTTT. Translated: CSVGSPAGNGELFF.

This clone showed up just a few times. V and J are TRBV9 and TRBJ1-1; D uncertain. This CDR3 has 15 amino acids. The germline V and J ends were trimmed by 6 bases and 0 bases, with 15 bases remaining between them. Germline values: CDR1 SGDLS, CDR2 YYNGEE. The CDR3 reads CASTPSGRMNTEAFF. In DNA form, the CDR3 reads TGTGCCAGCACCCCCTCGGGCAGGATGAACACTGAAGCTTTCTTT.

The J gene is TRBJ2-1, the V gene TRBV5-6; 10 nucleotides agree with TRBD2. The germline V gene has CDR1 SGHDT and CDR2 YYEEEE. This CDR3 contains 16 residues. V gave up 3 bases and J gave up 7 bases; unmatched junction bases: 10. Written as DNA, the CDR3 is TGTGCCAGCAGCTGGGAACTAGCGGGGCCTGGAAATGAGCAGTTCTTC. Amino acid sequence: CASSWELAGPGNEQFF. Full variable domain (rest looked up from reference TRBV5-6 and TRBJ2-1): DAGVTQSPTHLIKTRGQQVTLRCSPKSGHDTVSWYQQALGQGPQFIFQYYEEEERQRGNFPDRFSGHQFPNYSSELNVNALLLGDSALYLCASSWELAGPGNEQFFGPGTRLTVL.

This clone was seen a single time. This chain connects TRBV4-1 to TRBJ2-7, with 8 bases lining up with TRBD1. J lost 5 bases, V lost 6 bases, and 9 bases had no gene match. Germline V gives CDR1 MGHRA, CDR2 YSYEKL. The CDR3 totals 14 residues. The CDR3 region has the DNA TGCGCCAGCAGTCAGACAGGGGACCCAGACGAGCAGTACTTC. The encoded protein is CASSQTGDPDEQYF.

This chain joins TRBV7-3 and TRBJ1-1, with 11 bases aligning to TRBD1. The length of the CDR3 is 15 residues. Germline lookup yields CDR1 SGHTA and CDR2 FQGTGA. V trimming: 2 bases; J trimming: 8 bases; junction bases outside the gene matches: 7. Here the CDR3 DNA reads TGTGCCAGCAGCTTACCGGACAGGGGGCAAGGCGAAGCTTTCTTT. Translation: CASSLPDRGQGEAFF.

Only one count was recorded for this clone. V gene TRBV30 combines with J gene TRBJ2-3, with D perhaps matching TRBD1 (5 bases). V lost 1 base, J lost 2 bases, and 10 bases lay in between. Germline assignment: CDR1 GTSNPN and CDR2 SVGIG (reference sequence). This CDR3 has 14 amino acids. CDR3 region: CAWSEDRVTDTQYF. The CDR3 coding sequence is TGTGCCTGGAGTGAAGACAGAGTCACAGATACGCAGTATTTT.

The J gene is TRBJ2-1, the V gene TRBV7-9; TRBD2 aligns across 11 bases. Germline assignment: CDR1 SEHNR and CDR2 FQNEAQ (reference sequence). The CDR3 covers 15 residues. The V gene end was trimmed by 5 bases and the J gene end by 9 bases; junction bases not matched to a gene: 9. The CDR3 loop reads CASSVLAGGRSEQFF. CDR3 nucleotide sequence: TGTGCCAGCAGCGTCTTAGCGGGGGGGCGGAGTGAGCAGTTCTTC.

The chain is built from TRBV19 and TRBJ2-3, with 8 bases lining up with TRBD2. Germline V gene sequence: CDR1 LNHDA, CDR2 SQIVND (reference sequence). The J segment lost 1 base and the V segment lost 2 bases, leaving 2 bases of the junction unmatched. The CDR3 covers 15 residues. Written as DNA, the CDR3 is TGTGCCAGTAGTATAAGTAGCGGGGGCACAGATACGCAGTATTTT. It is translated as CASSISSGGTDTQYF.